This T cell receptor (beta chain) appears in the sequencing data of a study of blood T cell repertoires in COVID-19. V shed 1 base and J 2 bases; nucleotides not matched to a gene: 8. This CDR3 is 19 amino acids long. Germline V gene lookup returns CDR1 SGHVS and CDR2 FQNEAQ. Sequencing used immunoSEQ multiplex PCR; TCRdb keeps in-frame clones, though not all of them. The table records tens of thousands of clones, around nine tenths of them present only once. J is TRBJ1-4 and V is TRBV7-8, with 12 bases lining up with TRBD1. The TCR was taken from a man aged 50-60 years with active COVID-19. Sequencing was performed on peripheral blood. Written as DNA, the CDR3 is TGTGCCAGCAGCTTAGAGGGACAGGGGGCGATGGTTACTAATGAAAAACTGTTTTTT. Encoded protein: CASSLEGQGAMVTNEKLFF.